These 7 T cell receptor beta chains came from one sample sequenced in a study of cytomegalovirus exposure and HLA in healthy donors. 13 Jbeta primers and 60 Vbeta primers were used for the PCR. Libraries were prepared by immunoSEQ multiplex PCR; TCRdb keeps only in-frame clonotypes and omits some of them. In the table there are 64,000 or so clones, 65% to 70% of which are singletons. Sequencing was done on a sample of PBMCs. Receptors were obtained from a man aged 40-49 years in good health and CMV-seropositive.

The chain combines TRBV18 with TRBJ1-5, with a weak D call TRBD1 (5 bases). Deletions cut 6 bases from V and 3 bases from J, with 12 bases between. The CDR3 extends over 14 amino acids. CDR1 is KGHSH, CDR2 LQKENI, per germline. The CDR3 region is CASSSDTINQPQHF. CDR3 nucleotides: TGTGCCAGCTCCTCGGACACGATCAATCAGCCCCAGCATTTT.

The chain employs TRBV28 and TRBJ1-5; TRBD1 might be the D (5 bases). The CDR3 loop spans 14 amino acids. Germline V gene sequence: CDR1 MDHEN, CDR2 SYDVKM. V lost 7 bases and J 4 bases, leaving 14 bases between the germline ends. The DNA for the CDR3 is TGTGCCAGCACCATAGGGCAGGGAAATCAGCCCCAGCATTTT. This translates into CASTIGQGNQPQHF.

This clone was observed a handful of times. The V and J genes are TRBV7-8 and TRBJ1-5, with TRBD1 as a possible D gene (6 bases). V gave up 5 bases and J gave up 6 bases, with 17 bases separating them. The CDR3 is 15 amino acids. Germline values: CDR1 SGHVS, CDR2 FQNEAQ. For the CDR3, the DNA is TGTGCCAGCAGCACCGACTACAGGGTGGTTCAGCCCCAGCATTTT. Its protein is CASSTDYRVVQPQHF.

V gene TRBV5-1 combines with J gene TRBJ1-1; D may be TRBD1 (5 bases). The germline V gene has CDR1 SGHRS and CDR2 YFSETQ. V was pared by 3 bases and J by 5 bases, with 11 bases between. The length of the CDR3 is 13 residues. For the CDR3, the DNA is TGCGCCAGCAGCTCCCCAGGGATGACTGAAGCTTTCTTT. Protein: CASSSPGMTEAFF. The entire variable domain, with the rest obtained from reference TRBV5-1 and TRBJ1-1, is as follows: KAGVTQTPRYLIKTRGQQVTLSCSPISGHRSVSWYQQTPGQGLQFLFEYFSETQRNKGNFPGRFSGRQFSNSRSEMNVSTLELGDSALYLCASSSPGMTEAFFGQGTRLTVV.

V is TRBV6-5 and J is TRBJ2-1; 7 positions match TRBD2. Germline V gives CDR1 MNHEY, CDR2 SVGAGI. The CDR3 extends over 15 amino acids. V shed 2 bases, J shed 4 bases, and the junction held 5 bases outside the gene matches. The CDR3 loop reads CASSYSGAFYNEQFF. The CDR3 DNA reads TGTGCCAGCAGTTACAGCGGGGCCTTTTACAATGAGCAGTTCTTC.

The chain has TRBV11-2 and TRBJ1-6, with TRBD1 matching over 7 bases. The V and J ends lost 5 bases and 9 bases, in that order; junction bases with no gene match: 7. Germline values: CDR1 SGHAT, CDR2 FQNNGV. The CDR3 sequence is 14 residues long. The CDR3 DNA follows: TGTGCCAGCAGCGTAGGAACAGGGGTTTCACCCCTCCACTTT. Its protein product is CASSVGTGVSPLHF.

The chain uses TRBV2 and TRBJ1-1; no definite D call. V was shortened by 0 bases and J by 0 bases, with 11 bases between the two germline ends. CDR3 size: 16 residues. Germline CDR1 and CDR2: SNHLY and FYNNEI. CDR3 nucleotide sequence: TGTGCCAGCAGTGAAGCGCGTCGCCCCATGAACACTGAAGCTTTCTTT. This encodes CASSEARRPMNTEAFF.